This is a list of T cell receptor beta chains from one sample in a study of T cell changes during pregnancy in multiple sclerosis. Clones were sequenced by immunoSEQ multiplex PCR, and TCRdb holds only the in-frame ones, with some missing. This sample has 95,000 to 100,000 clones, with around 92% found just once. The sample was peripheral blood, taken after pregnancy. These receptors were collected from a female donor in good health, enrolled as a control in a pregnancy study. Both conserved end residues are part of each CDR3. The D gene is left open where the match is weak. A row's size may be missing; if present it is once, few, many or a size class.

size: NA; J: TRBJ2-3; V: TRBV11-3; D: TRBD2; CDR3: CASSFGGFLAGRTDTQYF; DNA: TGTGCCAGCAGCTTCGGTGGTTTTCTAGCGGGACGCACAGATACGCAGTATTTT
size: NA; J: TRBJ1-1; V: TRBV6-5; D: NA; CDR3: CASSYGGKAFF; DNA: TGTGCCAGCAGTTACGGAGGGAAAGCTTTCTTT
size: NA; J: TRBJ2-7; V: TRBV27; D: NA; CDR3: CASSLTNQGLVAYEQYF; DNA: TGTGCCAGCAGTTTGACGAATCAGGGGCTGGTCGCTTACGAGCAGTACTTC
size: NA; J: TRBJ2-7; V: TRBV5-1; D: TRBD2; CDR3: CASSLSPGGSYEQYF; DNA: TGCGCCAGCAGCTTGTCGCCGGGAGGTTCCTACGAGCAGTACTTC
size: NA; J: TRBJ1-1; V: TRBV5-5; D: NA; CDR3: CASSLEPVGDTEAFF; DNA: TGTGCCAGCAGCTTGGAACCGGTTGGAGACACTGAAGCTTTCTTT
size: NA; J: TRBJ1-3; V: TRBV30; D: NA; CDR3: CAWSVMGLGNTIYF; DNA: TGTGCCTGGAGTGTAATGGGCCTTGGAAACACCATATATTTT
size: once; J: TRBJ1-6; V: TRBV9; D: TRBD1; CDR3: CASSATGDSPLHF; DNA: TGTGCCAGCAGCGCCACAGGGGATTCACCCCTCCACTTT
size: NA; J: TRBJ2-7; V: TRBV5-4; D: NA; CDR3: CASSLASGTLGEQYF; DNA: TGTGCCAGCAGCTTGGCTTCGGGGACACTCGGGGAGCAGTACTTC
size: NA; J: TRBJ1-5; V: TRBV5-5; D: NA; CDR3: CASSLSGFSNQPQHF; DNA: TGTGCCAGCAGCTTATCAGGGTTTAGCAATCAGCCCCAGCATTTT
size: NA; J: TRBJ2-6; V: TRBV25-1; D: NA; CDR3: CASRAGAGANVLTF; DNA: TGTGCCAGCAGGGCAGGGGCTGGGGCCAACGTCCTGACTTTC
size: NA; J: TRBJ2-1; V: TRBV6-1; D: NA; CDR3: CASRRGGGGNNEQFF; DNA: TGTGCCTCACGAAGGGGGGGTGGGGGCAACAATGAGCAGTTCTTC
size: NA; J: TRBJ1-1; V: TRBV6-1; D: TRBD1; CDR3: CASSPRQGKNTEAFF; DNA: TGTGCCAGCAGTCCCCGACAGGGTAAGAACACTGAAGCTTTCTTT
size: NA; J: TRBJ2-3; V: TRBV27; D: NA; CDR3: CASRHQPVRSTDTQYF; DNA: TGTGCCAGCAGGCACCAACCAGTGCGGAGCACAGATACGCAGTATTTT
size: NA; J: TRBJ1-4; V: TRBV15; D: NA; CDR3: CATSTTATNEKLFF; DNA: TGTGCCACATCTACGACAGCAACTAATGAAAAACTGTTTTTT
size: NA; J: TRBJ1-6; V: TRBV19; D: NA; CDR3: CASSMEGVFYNSPLHF; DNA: TGTGCCAGTAGTATGGAAGGGGTCTTCTATAATTCACCCCTCCACTTT
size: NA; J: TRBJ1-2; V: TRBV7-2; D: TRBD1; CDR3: CASSFSQGAPGYTF; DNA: TGTGCCAGCAGCTTCTCCCAGGGGGCGCCTGGCTACACCTTC
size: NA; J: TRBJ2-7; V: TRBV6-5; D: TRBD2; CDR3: CATNSGVLQQYF; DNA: TGTGCCACGAATAGCGGGGTCCTCCAGCAGTACTTC
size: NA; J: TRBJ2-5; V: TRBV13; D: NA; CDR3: CASSLGPGLEETQYF; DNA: TGTGCCAGCAGCTTAGGGCCCGGGTTAGAAGAGACCCAGTACTTC
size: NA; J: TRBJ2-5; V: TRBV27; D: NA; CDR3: CATSRTFQETQYF; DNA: TGTGCCACCAGCCGGACATTCCAAGAGACCCAGTACTTC
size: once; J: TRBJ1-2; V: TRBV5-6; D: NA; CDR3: CASSLPGQNYGYTF; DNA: TGTGCCAGCAGCTTACCTGGACAGAACTATGGCTACACCTTC
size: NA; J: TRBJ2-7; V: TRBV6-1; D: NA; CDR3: CASRQGRAYEQYF; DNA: TGTGCCAGCAGACAGGGCCGTGCCTACGAGCAGTACTTC
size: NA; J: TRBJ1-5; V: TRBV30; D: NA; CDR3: CAWSSSNQPQHF; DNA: TGTGCCTGGAGCTCTAGCAATCAGCCCCAGCATTTT
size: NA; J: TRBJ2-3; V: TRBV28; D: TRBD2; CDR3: CTTVSGLATDTQYF; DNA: TGTACCACCGTATCGGGACTAGCCACAGATACGCAGTATTTT
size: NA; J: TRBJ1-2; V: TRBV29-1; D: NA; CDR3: CSVESVAGYTF; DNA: TGCAGCGTTGAATCGGTAGCTGGCTACACCTTC
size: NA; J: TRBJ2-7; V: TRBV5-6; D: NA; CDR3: CASSLLAVGFGIYEQYF; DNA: TGTGCCAGCAGCTTGCTGGCTGTGGGCTTTGGAATATACGAGCAGTACTTC
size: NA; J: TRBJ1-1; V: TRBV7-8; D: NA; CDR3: CASSFGDHSSIEAFF; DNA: TGTGCCAGCAGCTTCGGGGATCACTCGTCTATTGAAGCTTTCTTT
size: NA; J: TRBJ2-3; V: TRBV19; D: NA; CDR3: CASSSRQPDTQYF; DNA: TGTGCCAGTAGTTCCCGACAGCCAGATACGCAGTATTTT
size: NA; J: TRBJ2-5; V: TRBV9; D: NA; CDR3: CASSLIDGEETQYF; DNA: TGTGCCAGCAGCCTAATCGACGGGGAAGAGACCCAGTACTTC
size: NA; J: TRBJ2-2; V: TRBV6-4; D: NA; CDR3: CASSPKTGENTGELFF; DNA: TGTGCCAGCAGTCCCAAGACAGGAGAAAACACCGGGGAGCTGTTTTTT
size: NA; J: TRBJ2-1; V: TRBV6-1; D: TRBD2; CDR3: CASSGISGRPNEQFF; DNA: TGTGCCAGCAGTGGGATCAGCGGGAGGCCCAATGAGCAGTTCTTC
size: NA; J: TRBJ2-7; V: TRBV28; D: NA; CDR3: CASGFRGTLVEQYF; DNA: TGTGCCAGTGGGTTCCGCGGGACCCTAGTTGAGCAGTACTTC
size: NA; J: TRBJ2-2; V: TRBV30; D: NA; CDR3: CAWRRLQLPGTGELFF; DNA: TGTGCCTGGAGGAGACTACAACTCCCTGGGACCGGGGAGCTGTTTTTT
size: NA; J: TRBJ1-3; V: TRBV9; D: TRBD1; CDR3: CASSEAPGQGIGNTIYF; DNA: TGTGCCAGCAGCGAGGCCCCGGGACAGGGAATTGGAAACACCATATATTTT
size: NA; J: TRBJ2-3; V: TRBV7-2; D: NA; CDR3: CASSDTEDF; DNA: TGTGCCAGCAGCGATACTGAGGATTTT
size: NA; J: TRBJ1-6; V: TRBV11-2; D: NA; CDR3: CASSLFRTARFNSPLHF; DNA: TGTGCCAGCAGCTTATTTCGGACAGCCCGGTTCAATTCACCCCTCCACTTT
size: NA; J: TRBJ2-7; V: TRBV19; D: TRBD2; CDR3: CASSIGLAGGPAREQYF; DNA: TGTGCCAGTAGTATAGGACTAGCGGGGGGACCCGCGAGGGAGCAGTACTTC
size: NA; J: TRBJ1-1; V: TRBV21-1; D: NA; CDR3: CASPPIGDTEAFF; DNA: TGTGCCAGCCCGCCCATCGGGGACACTGAAGCTTTCTTT
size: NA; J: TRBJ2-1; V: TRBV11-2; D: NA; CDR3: CASTRTKATRPMDEQFF; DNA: TGTGCCAGCACCCGGACCAAAGCGACTAGGCCTATGGATGAGCAGTTCTTC
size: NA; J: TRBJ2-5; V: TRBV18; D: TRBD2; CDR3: CASSPRTAVGVAGEETQYF; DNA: TGTGCCAGCTCACCGCGCACCGCCGTGGGAGTAGCGGGAGAAGAGACCCAGTACTTC